This T cell receptor beta chain came from a study of response to subunit inactivated influenza vaccine. Whole-study findings and limits: Each seasonal influenza vaccination, the authors suggested, recruits few new T cells.

The length of the CDR3 is 15 residues. The germline V gene encodes CDR1 SNHLY and CDR2 FYNNEI. V was trimmed by 3 bases and J by 0 bases, leaving 11 bases between them. This clonotype showed up just a few times. Its specificity is unknown. From the RT-PCR reads, TCRdb called clonotypes with MiXCR, one entry per CDR3 protein. The sample lists around 520,000 distinct CDR3 sequences; 12% were seen once. The source of this sequence is a man in his fifties or sixties who received an inactivated influenza vaccine. The chain links TRBV2 to TRBJ1-1; D remains unclear. Source: PBMCs from blood, taken on the day of vaccination. This CDR3 reads CASSESPRLNTEAFF. CDR3 DNA: TGTGCCAGCAGTGAGTCCCCCAGACTGAACACTGAAGCTTTCTTT. The complete variable domain, with remaining parts taken from reference TRBV2 and TRBJ1-1, reads EPEVTQTPSHQVTQMGQEVILRCVPISNHLYFYWYRQILGQKVEFLVSFYNNEISEKSEIFDDQFSVERPDGSNFTLKIRSTKLEDSAMYFCASSESPRLNTEAFFGQGTRLTVV.